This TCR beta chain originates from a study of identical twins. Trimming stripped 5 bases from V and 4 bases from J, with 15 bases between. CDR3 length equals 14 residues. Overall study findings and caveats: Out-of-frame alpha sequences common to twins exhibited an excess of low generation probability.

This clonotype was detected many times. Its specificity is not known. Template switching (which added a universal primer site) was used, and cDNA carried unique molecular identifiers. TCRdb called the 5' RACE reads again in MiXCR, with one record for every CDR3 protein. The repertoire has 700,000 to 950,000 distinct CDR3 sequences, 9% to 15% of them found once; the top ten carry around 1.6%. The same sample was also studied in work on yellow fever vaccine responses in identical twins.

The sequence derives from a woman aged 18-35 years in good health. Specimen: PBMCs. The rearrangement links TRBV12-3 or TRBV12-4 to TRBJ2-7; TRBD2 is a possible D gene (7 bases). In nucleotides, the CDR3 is TGTGCCAGCAGTCCCAGGGGAGGGCCTTACGAGCAGTACTTC. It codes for CASSPRGGPYEQYF.